These 3 T cell receptor beta chains came from one sample sequenced in a study of blood T cell repertoires in COVID-19. Clones were read by immunoSEQ multiplex PCR, and TCRdb kept only the in-frame ones, dropping some. This sample has under 250,000 clones, with 83% found just once. Specimen: PBMCs or T cells enriched from blood (not recorded which). The receptors come from a woman between 40 and 50 years old who had been exposed to COVID-19.

In this sample, this clone turned up a few times. The V gene is TRBV7-3, the J gene TRBJ2-1; TRBD2 might be the D (5 bases). CDR1 and CDR2 (germline): SGHTA, FQGTGA. The CDR3 consists of 13 residues. V lost 8 bases to trimming and J lost 6 bases, with 14 bases between them. CDR3 loop: CASGPSGLNEQFF. The CDR3 nucleotides are TGTGCCAGCGGTCCCAGCGGCCTCAATGAGCAGTTCTTC.

V gene TRBV2 combines with J gene TRBJ1-2; D perhaps matches TRBD1 (6 bases). Trimming left V 4 bases short and J 5 bases short, with 11 bases between. CDR1 and CDR2 from the germline V gene are SNHLY and FYNNEI. The CDR3 is made up of 13 amino acids. CDR3 amino acids: CASSGQAAYGYTF. CDR3 coding DNA: TGTGCCAGCAGTGGACAGGCTGCTTATGGCTACACCTTC.

The chain is built from TRBV27 and TRBJ1-2, with 7 bases that match TRBD1. This CDR3 contains 13 residues. The V segment lost 6 bases and the J segment 8 bases; nucleotides outside the gene matches: 9. Per the germline V gene, CDR1 is MNHEY and CDR2 is SMNVEV (reference sequence). The CDR3: CASSQDRVGGYTF. The CDR3 nucleotides read TGTGCCAGCAGCCAAGACAGGGTCGGAGGCTACACCTTC.